This T cell receptor beta chain came from a study of shared clonotypes between healthy human individuals. At the level of the study: The plates for each donor numbered three CD4 naive, three CD4 memory, two CD8 naive and one CD8 memory.

Trimming pared 1 base from V and 0 bases from J, leaving 10 bases between. The germline CDR1 and CDR2 sequences are SEHNR and FQNEAQ (reference sequence). There are 15 residues in the CDR3. Libraries were prepared by immunoSEQ multiplex PCR; TCRdb keeps only in-frame clonotypes and omits some of them. The sample carries roughly 700,000 clones, around 74% recorded once. Sequenced input: memory CD4+ T cells sorted from blood. Subset: CD45RA-negative fraction. The gene calls are TRBV7-9 and TRBJ2-7; D remains unclear. This TCR derives from a woman in her 30s in good health. CDR3 sequence (DNA): TGTGCCAGCAGCTTAGGGGGAAGGAGCTCCTACGAGCAGTACTTC. It encodes CASSLGGRSSYEQYF.